Below, one T cell receptor (beta chain) is given with its context. This record comes from a study of control samples from healthy donors and cancer patients. Here immunoSEQ multiplex PCR was the method, and the copy in TCRdb shows in-frame clones only, minus some. The table has some 120,000 clones, approximately 94% seen once. The CDR3 has 11 residues. Deletions cut 2 bases from V and 3 bases from J, with 0 bases between. The sequenced sample was PBMCs. This chain connects TRBV12-3 or TRBV12-4 to TRBJ2-3, with unresolved D. This TCR was sampled from a man over 45 with head and neck cancer. Here the CDR3 reads CASSLTDTQYF. For the CDR3, the DNA is TGTGCCAGCAGTTTAACAGATACGCAGTATTTT.